Listed here are 23 T cell receptor beta chains from one sample, sequenced in a study of T cell changes during pregnancy in multiple sclerosis. Assay: immunoSEQ multiplex PCR; the TCRdb copy retains only in-frame clones and omits some. The sample lists more than 55,000 clones; approximately 91% were seen once. The source material was CD4+ T cells from peripheral blood mononuclear cells, sampled in the third trimester of pregnancy. The receptor set was obtained from a female donor with multiple sclerosis, enrolled in a pregnancy study.

The V and J genes are TRBV27 and TRBJ2-1; a possible D gene is TRBD2 (6 bases). This CDR3 comprises 15 residues. Germline V gene lookup returns CDR1 MNHEY and CDR2 SMNVEV (reference sequence). V lost 5 bases and J lost 8, with 19 bases in between. The chain's CDR3 is CASSPGPSWRDEQFF. In DNA form, the CDR3 reads TGTGCCAGCAGTCCCGGACCCTCCTGGAGGGATGAGCAGTTCTTC.

This clone was seen only once. The chain carries TRBV29-1 and TRBJ2-7; 7 bases agree with TRBD1. The CDR3 is 14 residues long. Unmatched junction bases numbered 11, after V lost 7 bases and J lost 2 bases. The germline V gene encodes CDR1 SQVTM and CDR2 ANQGSEA. The CDR3 region is CSAARPGQTYEQYF. The DNA for the CDR3 is TGCAGCGCTGCTCGGCCGGGACAGACCTACGAGCAGTACTTC.

The chain is built from TRBV7-9 and TRBJ2-2; TRBD2 agrees at 8 bases. The CDR3 totals 14 residues. Germline V CDR1 and CDR2: SEHNR, FQNEAQ (reference sequence). V lost 8 bases and J lost 5; bases outside the gene matches: 7. The CDR3 spells CASLGGVSTGELFF. In DNA, the CDR3 is TGTGCCAGCCTCGGGGGGGTCTCGACCGGGGAGCTGTTTTTT.

This chain links TRBV14 with TRBJ2-1; D possibly corresponds to TRBD2 (6 bases). Germline assignment: CDR1 SGHDN and CDR2 FVKESK. This CDR3 has 16 residues. Trimming stripped 1 base from V and 4 bases from J, with 14 bases between. The CDR3 spells CASSQVGVAAYNEQFF. CDR3 nucleotide sequence: TGTGCCAGCAGCCAAGTCGGGGTAGCGGCTTACAATGAGCAGTTCTTC.

This rearrangement joins TRBV7-2 to TRBJ2-5, with 10 bases matching TRBD2. J lost 5 bases, V lost 5 bases, and 5 bases had no gene match. CDR3 size: 14 residues. The germline gives CDR1 SGHTA, CDR2 FQGNSA. For the CDR3, the DNA is TGTGCCAGCAGCACTAGCGGGGCGGTGGAGACCCAGTACTTC. This encodes CASSTSGAVETQYF.

The genes are TRBV6-6 and TRBJ2-7, with D possibly matching TRBD2 (7 bases). The germline gives CDR1 MNHNY, CDR2 SVGAGI (reference sequence). CDR3 length: 13 amino acids. Trimming pared 9 bases from V and 5 bases from J, leaving 17 bases between. Written as DNA, the CDR3 is TGTGCCAGGCCAAGGGGGGGTCGGGACGAGCAGTACTTC. Translating it yields CARPRGGRDEQYF.

The chain is built from TRBV5-1 and TRBJ2-5; 12 bases line up with TRBD2. The germline CDR1 and CDR2 sequences are SGHRS and YFSETQ. Trimming removed 4 bases from V and 5 bases from J; junction bases left unmatched: 6. The CDR3 length is 15 residues. The CDR3 here is CASSVEGLAGETQYF. As DNA, the CDR3 is TGCGCCAGCAGCGTAGAAGGACTAGCGGGGGAGACCCAGTACTTC.

This clone was observed once. This chain joins TRBV5-1 and TRBJ1-1; D remains unclear. This CDR3 region has 16 residues. From germline, CDR1 is SGHRS and CDR2 YFSETQ. The V and J ends lost 0 bases and 5 bases respectively, with 17 bases between them. CDR3 sequence reads: CASSLDAGGGRTEAFF. Written as DNA, the CDR3 is TGCGCCAGCAGCTTGGACGCAGGTGGTGGAAGGACTGAAGCTTTCTTT. Based on the CDR3 plus reference TRBV5-1 and TRBJ1-1, the full variable domain is KAGVTQTPRYLIKTRGQQVTLSCSPISGHRSVSWYQQTPGQGLQFLFEYFSETQRNKGNFPGRFSGRQFSNSRSEMNVSTLELGDSALYLCASSLDAGGGRTEAFFGQGTRLTVV.

The chain uses TRBV4-2 and TRBJ1-2; D gene unclear. Germline CDR1 and CDR2: LGHNA and YNFKEQ. CDR3 length: 14 residues. The germline V and J ends were trimmed by 1 base and 5 bases, with 11 bases remaining between them. The CDR3 region is CASSQATNGYGYTF. CDR3 nucleotides: TGTGCCAGCAGCCAAGCAACAAACGGGTATGGCTACACCTTC.

The chain joins TRBV29-1 to TRBJ1-4; D remains ambiguous. Germline CDR1 is SQVTM and CDR2 is ANQGSEA. The CDR3 sequence is 15 residues long. V lost 6 bases and J lost 4, with 18 bases in between. Here the CDR3 DNA reads TGCAGCGTCCCATACTCCGGAGCAAATAATGAAAAACTGTTTTTT. Residues: CSVPYSGANNEKLFF.

The rearrangement uses TRBV6-5 and TRBJ1-6; TRBD1 matches at 7 bases. With 3 bases clipped from V and 8 bases from J, the junction kept 4 bases outside the gene matches. Germline V gives CDR1 MNHEY, CDR2 SVGAGI. The CDR3 contains 14 residues. CDR3 bases: TGTGCCAGCAGTTATGAGGGGGCTTATTCACCCCTCCACTTT. It yields the protein CASSYEGAYSPLHF.

The DNA for the CDR3 is TGTGCCAGCAGCGAGGGGATAGCGGGAGGGTTAACCTACGAGCAGTACTTC. It codes for CASSEGIAGGLTYEQYF. J is TRBJ2-7 and V is TRBV9, with 11 positions matching TRBD2. Germline V gives CDR1 SGDLS, CDR2 YYNGEE. This CDR3 is 17 amino acids long. Germline trimming cut 3 bases from V and 2 bases from J; bases unmatched to any gene: 10.

V and J are TRBV19 and TRBJ1-5, with TRBD1 as a possible D gene (6 bases). The V gene lost 5 bases and the J gene lost 6 bases, with 17 bases spanning the gap. CDR3 length equals 15 residues. Germline V CDR1 and CDR2: LNHDA, SQIVND (reference sequence). The CDR3 nucleotides are TGTGCCAGTAGTTCCTCCGGGACAAGGAGTCAGCCCCAGCATTTT. Protein sequence: CASSSSGTRSQPQHF.

The chain joins TRBV25-1 to TRBJ2-7; TRBD2 matches at 7 bases. V shed 6 bases, J shed 3 bases, and the junction held 5 bases outside the gene matches. This CDR3 region has 13 residues. Looked up from germline, CDR1 is MGHDK and CDR2 is SYGVNS. CDR3 bases: TGTGCCAGCAGCGTAGCGGGCGGCTACGAGCAGTACTTC. This sequence encodes CASSVAGGYEQYF.

V and J are TRBV11-2 and TRBJ1-3, with D possibly being TRBD1 (5 bases). Germline-derived CDR1 and CDR2 are SGHAT and FQNNGV. The CDR3 consists of 15 residues. V was shortened by 5 bases and J by 1 base, with 12 bases between the two germline ends. The CDR3 here is CASSPLEGSGNTIYF. CDR3 nucleotide sequence: TGTGCCAGCAGCCCCCTGGAGGGGTCTGGAAACACCATATATTTT.

CDR3 bases: TGTGCCTGCCAGCGGGAGACCTTCTCCTACAATGAGCAGTTCTTC. It is translated as CACQRETFSYNEQFF. This chain uses TRBV19 with TRBJ2-1; 8 bases agree with TRBD2. The length of the CDR3 is 15 residues. The germline V gene has CDR1 LNHDA and CDR2 SQIVND (reference sequence). Trimming at V came to 11 bases and at J to 0 bases, leaving 9 bases not matched to a gene.

In this sample, this clone turned up a few times. The chain links TRBV18 to TRBJ1-1; 8 nucleotides match TRBD1. The CDR3 covers 14 residues. In germline, CDR1 is KGHSH, CDR2 LQKENI. V trimming: 4 bases; J trimming: 3 bases; junction bases outside the gene matches: 4. The CDR3 DNA follows: TGTGCCAGCTCACTGGACAGGGTCGACACTGAAGCTTTCTTT. It encodes CASSLDRVDTEAFF.

Worth noting for this clone: Its ends do not fully match the called genes, so a read error is possible. The CDR3 coding sequence is TGCAGTGCTAGAGAGGGGGCCTCCGTTAGTTTT. Translation: CSAREGASVSF. J is TRBJ1-4 and V is TRBV20-1; D possibly corresponds to TRBD1 (6 bases). Germline loops: CDR1 DFQATT, CDR2 SNEGSKA (reference sequence). The CDR3 has 11 residues.

The CDR3 nucleotides are TGTGCCAGCAGTGTAGACACACTTAGCAATCAGCCCCAGCATTTT. Translating it yields CASSVDTLSNQPQHF. The chain employs TRBV2 and TRBJ1-5; D is uncertain. With 4 bases removed from V and 0 bases from J, the gap between germline ends came to 10 bases. Germline V gene data show CDR1 as SNHLY and CDR2 as FYNNEI. The CDR3 totals 15 residues.

With respect to this clone: Germline is not matched at one junction end, which may reflect a read error. The CDR3 region has the DNA TGTGCCAGCAGCTTATTGGCTGGTGAAGACTTC. Protein sequence: CASSLLAGEDF. The genes are TRBV7-9 and TRBJ2-5; no firm D call. The CDR3 contains 11 residues. In germline, CDR1 is SEHNR, CDR2 FQNEAQ (reference sequence).

The V call is TRBV5-4, the J call TRBJ2-3; 12 nucleotides agree with TRBD2. V was pared by 3 bases and J by 5 bases, with 4 bases of the junction left unmatched. There are 15 residues in the CDR3. Looked up from germline, CDR1 is SGHNT and CDR2 is YYREEE (reference sequence). The CDR3, as DNA: TGTGCCAGCAGCTCGACTAGCGGGAGAGAAGATACGCAGTATTTT. Its protein product is CASSSTSGREDTQYF.

This clone was seen only once. The rearrangement uses TRBV18 and TRBJ2-2; D call uncertain. Germline CDR1 and CDR2: KGHSH and LQKENI. V gave up 5 bases and J gave up 1 base, with 11 bases separating them. The CDR3 consists of 15 residues. In DNA form, the CDR3 reads TGTGCCAGCTCATTATCATCCGGGAACACCGGGGAGCTGTTTTTT. Its translation: CASSLSSGNTGELFF. The full variable domain, in which reference TRBV18 and TRBJ2-2 provide the parts outside the CDR3, is NAGVMQNPRHLVRRRGQEARLRCSPMKGHSHVYWYRQLPEEGLKFMVYLQKENIIDESGMPKERFSAEFPKEGPSILRIQQVVRGDSAAYFCASSLSSGNTGELFFGEGSRLTVL.

Concerning this clone itself: The same CDR3 also results from other DNA sequences found in this sample. This chain uses TRBV5-4 with TRBJ1-3; no reliable D call. V was trimmed by 0 bases and J by 2 bases, leaving 9 bases between them. In germline, CDR1 is SGHNT, CDR2 YYREEE (reference sequence). CDR3 length equals 15 residues. In DNA, the CDR3 is TGTGCCAGCAGCTTGGCGGGAGAAACTGGAAACACCATATATTTT. Translated: CASSLAGETGNTIYF.